This T cell receptor beta chain derives from a study of CD8+ T cells in alopecia areata. Study details: Treated patients received oral tofacitinib, 5 to 10 mg twice daily.

This clone was found a few times. The treatment denotes: oral pan-JAK inhibitor, 5-10 mg twice daily. Trimming pared 4 bases from V and 6 bases from J, leaving 18 bases between. This CDR3 is built from 15 residues. Germline V gene sequence: CDR1 SQVTM, CDR2 ANQGSEA. Once RNA had been extracted, it was reverse transcribed into cDNA to act as the sequencing template. The assay was immunoSEQ multiplex PCR, and TCRdb's table has in-frame clones only and misses some. This sample carries under 200,000 clones, around 60% of them seen once, and the ten largest clones take 14%. This specimen consisted of CD4+ T cells sorted from blood, obtained at week 24, from a patient treated with tofacitinib. This sequence was found in a human donor with alopecia areata. The V gene is TRBV29-1, the J gene TRBJ2-2; tentative D call: TRBD1 (5 bases). The CDR3 is CSVAQQENRAGELFF. As DNA, the CDR3 is TGCAGCGTTGCCCAACAGGAGAATCGGGCCGGGGAGCTGTTTTTT.